This T cell receptor beta chain was observed in a study of shared T cell receptors in the human thymus. V lost 1 base and J 4 bases, leaving 7 bases between the germline ends. Germline V lookup: CDR1 SEHNR, CDR2 FQNEAQ (reference sequence). This CDR3 has 13 residues. This table comes from immunoSEQ multiplex PCR, and its TCRdb copy is limited to in-frame clones, with some not included. The data show roughly 500,000 clones, with more than 75% seen just once and about 0.012% held by the top ten. The sample also formed part of further work on human thymus T cells. Per that study: Resections that were taken during corrective heart surgery supplied the thymus tissue.

V usage is TRBV7-9 and J usage is TRBJ2-5, with a weak D call TRBD2 (6 bases). Sequences were obtained from thymocytes. This TCR derives from a boy in the first two years of life with a congenital heart defect. The CDR3 sequence: CASSLEAGETQYF. The CDR3 DNA reads TGTGCCAGCAGCTTAGAAGCGGGAGAGACCCAGTACTTC.